This record covers a single TCR beta chain. The antigen is undetermined. This sample is part of a study of graft-versus-host responses after intestinal transplantation. For the study at large: Grafts were multivisceral, liver-intestinal, or isolated intestinal. All recipients were given anti-thymocyte globulin induction, and tacrolimus and steroids were then administered for roughly 3 years. General study results and limits: Elevated graft-versus-host to host-versus-graft clonal ratios in allografts were recorded for patients with graft-donor T cell macrochimerism.

Here immunoSEQ multiplex PCR was the method, and the copy in TCRdb shows in-frame clones only, minus some. Of roughly 85,000 clones listed, approximately 90% are singletons. CDR3 length: 12 amino acids. Germline lookup yields CDR1 MNHEY and CDR2 SVGAGI. Trimming left V 6 bases short and J 7 bases short, with 13 bases between. The V and J genes are TRBV6-5 and TRBJ2-7; D is perhaps TRBD1 (8 bases). Sample: unstimulated CD8+ T cells sorted from spleen or lymph node cells, taken before transplant. This receptor was taken from a human donor who was the organ donor for an intestinal transplant. In DNA form, the CDR3 reads TGTGCCAGCAGCAAACAGGGGGGGGAGCAGTACTTC. This encodes CASSKQGGEQYF.